The 21 T cell receptor beta chains listed next were all sequenced from one sample in a study of blood T cell repertoires in COVID-19 (dated by TCRdb to 2019 to 2021). Libraries were built with the immunoSEQ multiplex PCR assay. Held by TCRdb, this immuneACCESS table contains in-frame sequences only and omits some clones. Under half of the omission traces to an unresolved V gene where checked; the cause of the rest is unknown. In this sample the table shows about 64,000 clones, more than 75% of which occur a single time. The leading ten clones occupy around 9.1% of the sample. The sample comprised PBMCs or T cells enriched from blood (not recorded which). Receptor source: a middle-aged woman who had recovered from COVID-19.

V is TRBV5-1 and J is TRBJ2-5; 7 bases match TRBD1. Germline CDR1 is SGHRS and CDR2 is YFSETQ. The V segment lost 10 bases and the J segment 2 bases; nucleotides outside the gene matches: 2. The CDR3 consists of 11 residues. The CDR3 protein is CARQGQETQYF. CDR3 nucleotide sequence: TGCGCCCGACAGGGTCAAGAGACCCAGTACTTC.

The CDR3 DNA sequence: TGTGCCAGCAGCCAAGAAGGGACAGTGAACACTGAAGCTTTCTTT. Translating gives CASSQEGTVNTEAFF. V is TRBV3-1 (or the pseudogene TRBV3-2) and J is TRBJ1-1; TRBD1 matches at 7 bases. CDR3 length: 15 amino acids. Trimming at V came to 0 bases and at J to 0 bases, leaving 1 base not matched to a gene. The germline V gene has CDR1 LGHDT and CDR2 YNNKEL (reference sequence).

The chain joins TRBV4-1 to TRBJ2-7; TRBD2 matches 9 bases. The CDR3 covers 16 residues. Per germline, CDR1 MGHRA and CDR2 YSYEKL. V gave up 0 bases and J gave up 2 bases; unmatched junction bases: 5. CDR3 amino acids: CASSQDSAGGPYEQYF. In DNA, the CDR3 is TGCGCCAGCAGCCAAGATTCGGCGGGGGGGCCCTACGAGCAGTACTTC.

The chain carries TRBV30 and TRBJ1-1, with D hard to call. CDR1 is GTSNPN, CDR2 SVGIG, per germline (reference sequence). This CDR3 comprises 13 residues. Trimming removed 4 bases from V and 1 base from J, with 10 bases in between. Here the CDR3 reads CAWTQSSNTEAFF. For the CDR3, the DNA is TGTGCCTGGACACAGAGCTCGAACACTGAAGCTTTCTTT.

The rearrangement links TRBV19 to TRBJ1-5; 8 bases map to TRBD1. Germline-derived CDR1 and CDR2 are LNHDA and SQIVND (reference sequence). V shed 7 bases, J shed 3 bases, and the junction held 8 bases outside the gene matches. CDR3 size: 15 residues. The CDR3 DNA sequence: TGTGCCAGTACCCCGGACAGGGCCCACAATCAGCCCCAGCATTTT. Amino acid sequence: CASTPDRAHNQPQHF.

The chain recombines TRBV19 with TRBJ1-2, with no clear D. Trimming pared 6 bases from V and 3 bases from J, leaving 11 bases between. Germline V lookup: CDR1 LNHDA, CDR2 SQIVND (reference sequence). The CDR3 covers 13 residues. The CDR3 region is CASRSEGDYGYTF. The CDR3 DNA is TGTGCCAGTAGATCGGAGGGAGACTATGGCTACACCTTC. The full variable domain, its missing parts supplied by reference TRBV19 and TRBJ1-2, is DGGITQSPKYLFRKEGQNVTLSCEQNLNHDAMYWYRQDPGQGLRLIYYSQIVNDFQKGDIAEGYSVSREKKESFPLTVTSAQKNPTAFYLCASRSEGDYGYTFGSGTRLTVV.

This chain joins TRBV15 and TRBJ1-2; 8 bases line up with TRBD1. Germline CDR1 and CDR2: LNHNV and YYDKDF (reference sequence). Germline trimming cut 2 bases from V and 10 bases from J; bases unmatched to any gene: 9. The CDR3 spans 14 residues. In DNA, the CDR3 is TGTGCCACCAGCAGAACCAGGGGGCTAGTTGCCTACACCTTC. Residues: CATSRTRGLVAYTF.

V usage is TRBV5-1 and J usage is TRBJ2-1; 7 nucleotides align to TRBD1. CDR1 and CDR2 from the germline V gene are SGHRS and YFSETQ. The CDR3 consists of 14 residues. The J segment lost 7 bases and the V segment lost 4 bases, leaving 8 bases of the junction unmatched. CDR3 bases: TGCGCCAGCAGCCCAGACAGGGATTTGAATGAGCAGTTCTTC. It encodes CASSPDRDLNEQFF.

V usage is TRBV27 and J usage is TRBJ2-1; TRBD2 might be the D (5 bases). The CDR3 has 16 amino acids. V was cut by 5 bases and J by 13 bases, with 27 bases left in between. Germline V gene sequence: CDR1 MNHEY, CDR2 SMNVEV (reference sequence). CDR3 nucleotide sequence: TGTGCCAGCAGTCCTATAAGCGGTTGGCGACATCCTTCCCAGTTCTTC. As protein: CASSPISGWRHPSQFF.

The chain uses TRBV10-2 and TRBJ2-7, with a possible D match to TRBD1 (5 bases). V shed 2 bases and J shed 2 bases, with 16 bases lying between them. The germline V gene encodes CDR1 WSHSY and CDR2 SAAADI. The CDR3 has 16 residues. This chain's CDR3 is CASSEGAPGGTYEQYF. Written as DNA, the CDR3 is TGCGCCAGCAGTGAGGGGGCCCCGGGCGGTACCTACGAGCAGTACTTC.

The chain links TRBV15 to TRBJ1-5; tentative D call: TRBD1 (5 bases). From germline, CDR1 is LNHNV and CDR2 YYDKDF (reference sequence). The CDR3 length is 15 residues. V was cut by 0 bases and J by 4 bases, with 10 bases left in between. CDR3 DNA sequence: TGTGCCACCAGCAGAGATTGGGGGGGTAATCAGCCCCAGCATTTT. It yields the protein CATSRDWGGNQPQHF.

The chain has TRBV19 and TRBJ2-3; maybe TRBD2 (5 bases). V dropped 0 bases and J dropped 2 bases, with 12 bases sitting between them. Germline-derived CDR1 and CDR2 are LNHDA and SQIVND (reference sequence). CDR3 size: 16 residues. The CDR3 loop reads CASSIDRGDPTDTQYF. The DNA of the CDR3 is TGTGCCAGTAGTATAGATCGGGGAGACCCCACAGATACGCAGTATTTT.

V gene TRBV5-8 combines with J gene TRBJ1-1; the D gene is possibly TRBD1 (6 bases). V was cut by 0 bases and J by 3 bases, with 12 bases left in between. CDR3 size: 15 residues. CDR1 and CDR2 (germline): SGHTS, YDEGEE. CDR3 residues: CASSLVGAGDTEAFF. The CDR3 DNA reads as TGTGCCAGCAGCTTGGTGGGGGCGGGTGACACTGAAGCTTTCTTT.

The chain links TRBV7-9 to TRBJ2-4; 7 bases fit TRBD1. The V segment lost 2 bases and the J segment 1 base; nucleotides outside the gene matches: 11. The germline gives CDR1 SEHNR, CDR2 FQNEAQ (reference sequence). This CDR3 comprises 18 residues. The CDR3 sequence is CASSLSTLQGRAKNIQYF. The CDR3 nucleotides read TGTGCCAGCAGCTTATCCACCCTACAGGGGCGGGCCAAAAACATTCAGTACTTC.

The chain joins TRBV6-5 to TRBJ2-1; possibly TRBD2 for D (5 bases). Germline V lookup: CDR1 MNHEY, CDR2 SVGAGI. The CDR3 contains 15 residues. The germline V and J ends were trimmed by 4 bases and 7 bases, with 17 bases remaining between them. The CDR3 nucleotides are TGTGCCAGCAGTTTTCAACGGGGTTCAGGTAATGAGCAGTTCTTC. Its translation: CASSFQRGSGNEQFF.

CDR3 in amino acids: CASSQDRDSTFF. CDR3 nucleotides: TGTGCCAGCAGCCAAGATCGGGACAGCACATTCTTC. This sequence joins TRBV3-1 (or the pseudogene TRBV3-2) and TRBJ2-1; TRBD1 aligns across 7 bases. CDR3 size: 12 residues. Germline V gives CDR1 LGHDT, CDR2 YNNKEL (reference sequence). V shed 0 bases and J 16 bases; nucleotides not matched to a gene: 6.

The chain employs TRBV7-9 and TRBJ1-3; a weak D match, TRBD1 (5 bases). Germline-derived CDR1 and CDR2 are SEHNR and FQNEAQ (reference sequence). The CDR3 extends over 16 amino acids. Between the trimmed V and J ends, which lost 5 bases and 2 bases, there was a span of 16 bases. As DNA, the CDR3 is TGTGCCAGCAGCCTCCCCAGGGCCGGAGCTGGAAACACCATATATTTT. It is translated as CASSLPRAGAGNTIYF.

The chain carries TRBV7-9 and TRBJ2-2, with 13 positions matching TRBD2. The V and J ends lost 4 bases and 7 bases, in that order; junction bases with no gene match: 15. This CDR3 spans 19 amino acids. Germline CDR1 SEHNR, CDR2 FQNEAQ (reference sequence). CDR3 coding DNA: TGTGCCAGCAGCTCCCCAGGACTAGCGGGGGACAGATGGGGCGGGGAGCTGTTTTTT. Translated, it gives CASSSPGLAGDRWGGELFF.

This clone was counted only a few times. The V and J genes are TRBV19 and TRBJ2-7, with 10 positions matching TRBD1. J was trimmed by 4 bases and V by 0 bases; bases with no gene match: 12. The germline CDR1 and CDR2 sequences are LNHDA and SQIVND (reference sequence). The CDR3 contains 18 residues. The CDR3 DNA sequence: TGTGCCAGTAGTATAGAGTTCGCTGCGACAGGGGGCTTATACGAGCAGTACTTC. It yields the protein CASSIEFAATGGLYEQYF.

The chain employs TRBV5-4 and TRBJ2-1; TRBD2 might be the D (5 bases). V lost 0 bases and J lost 8, with 12 bases in between. This CDR3 has 14 residues. CDR1 is SGHNT, CDR2 YYREEE, per germline (reference sequence). The CDR3 nucleotides read TGTGCCAGCAGCTTGGAGCTAGCAGCAGATGAGCAGTTCTTC. Translation: CASSLELAADEQFF.

V usage is TRBV6-5 and J usage is TRBJ1-2, with no clear D. CDR1 MNHEY and CDR2 SVGAGI come from the germline V gene. The CDR3 contains 15 residues. V was trimmed by 0 bases and J by 4 bases, leaving 12 bases between them. DNA of the CDR3: TGTGCCAGCAGTTACTCTGGCAGGATTTCCTATGGCTACACCTTC. Translated: CASSYSGRISYGYTF.